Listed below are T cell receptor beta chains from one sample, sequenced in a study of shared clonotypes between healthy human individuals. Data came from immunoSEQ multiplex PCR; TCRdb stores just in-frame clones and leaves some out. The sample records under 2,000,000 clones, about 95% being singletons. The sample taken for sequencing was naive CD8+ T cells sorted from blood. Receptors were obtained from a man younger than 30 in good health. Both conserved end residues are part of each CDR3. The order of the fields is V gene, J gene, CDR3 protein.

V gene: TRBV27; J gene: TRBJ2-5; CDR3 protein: CASGLDRQETQYF
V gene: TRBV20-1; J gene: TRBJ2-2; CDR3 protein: CSATTGGELFF
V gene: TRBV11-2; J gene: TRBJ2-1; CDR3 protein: CASSVTGVPYYNEQFF
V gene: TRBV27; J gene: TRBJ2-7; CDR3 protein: CASSFGQGFSYEQYF
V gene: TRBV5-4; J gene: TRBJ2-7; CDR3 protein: CASSWSPGLAITFYEQYF
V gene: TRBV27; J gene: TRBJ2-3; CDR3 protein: CASSLDGHSTDTQYF
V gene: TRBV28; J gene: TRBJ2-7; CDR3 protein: CASSLIGGSYEQYF
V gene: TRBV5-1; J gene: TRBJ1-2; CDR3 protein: CASSLVGDSYGYTF
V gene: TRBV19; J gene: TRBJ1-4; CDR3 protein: CASSPLYGWNEKLFF
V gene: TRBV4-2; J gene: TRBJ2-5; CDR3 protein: CASSHVSGGEEETQYF
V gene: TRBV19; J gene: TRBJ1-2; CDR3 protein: CASSPGVDYGYTF
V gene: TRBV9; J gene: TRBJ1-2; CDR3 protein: CASSAIAGDYGYTF
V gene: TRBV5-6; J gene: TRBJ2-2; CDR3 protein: CASSTGPGVTGELFF
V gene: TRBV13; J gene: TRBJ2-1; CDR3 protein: CASSLGGPIGRNEQFF
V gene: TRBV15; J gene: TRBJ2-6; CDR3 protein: CATSRGTTGANVLTF
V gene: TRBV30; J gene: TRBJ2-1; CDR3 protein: CAWSSGNEQFF
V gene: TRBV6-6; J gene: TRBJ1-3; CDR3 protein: CASSYSSGNTIYF
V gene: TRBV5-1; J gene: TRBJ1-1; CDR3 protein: CASSFSGDTEAFF